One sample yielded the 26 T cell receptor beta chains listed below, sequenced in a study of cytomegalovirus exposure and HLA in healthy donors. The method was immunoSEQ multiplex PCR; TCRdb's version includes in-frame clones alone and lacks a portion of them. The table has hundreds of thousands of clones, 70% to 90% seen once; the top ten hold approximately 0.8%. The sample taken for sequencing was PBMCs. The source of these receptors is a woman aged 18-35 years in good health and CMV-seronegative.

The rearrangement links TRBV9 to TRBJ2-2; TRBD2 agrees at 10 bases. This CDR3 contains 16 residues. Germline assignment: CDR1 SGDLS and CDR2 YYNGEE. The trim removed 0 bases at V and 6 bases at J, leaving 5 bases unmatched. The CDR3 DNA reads TGTGCCAGCAGCGTAGTGCCTAGCGGGAGATCCGGGGAGCTGTTTTTT. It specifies CASSVVPSGRSGELFF.

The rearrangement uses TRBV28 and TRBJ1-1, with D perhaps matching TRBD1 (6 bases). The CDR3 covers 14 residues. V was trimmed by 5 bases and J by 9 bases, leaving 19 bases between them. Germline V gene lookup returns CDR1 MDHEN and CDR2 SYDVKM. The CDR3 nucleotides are TGTGCCAGCAGTCGACTATCTAGGGGGTTTAAAGCTTTCTTT. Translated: CASSRLSRGFKAFF. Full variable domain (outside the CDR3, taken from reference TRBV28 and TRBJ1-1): DVKVTQSSRYLVKRTGEKVFLECVQDMDHENMFWYRQDPGLGLRLIYFSYDVKMKEKGDIPEGYSVSREKKERFSLILESASTNQTSMYLCASSRLSRGFKAFFGQGTRLTVV.

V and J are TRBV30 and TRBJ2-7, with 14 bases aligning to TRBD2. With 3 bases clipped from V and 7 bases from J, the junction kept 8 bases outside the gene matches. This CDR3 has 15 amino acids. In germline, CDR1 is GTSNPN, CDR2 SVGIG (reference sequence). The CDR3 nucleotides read TGTGCCTGGAGCTTAGCCGGGACTAGCGGGGGTGAGCAGTACTTC. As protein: CAWSLAGTSGGEQYF.

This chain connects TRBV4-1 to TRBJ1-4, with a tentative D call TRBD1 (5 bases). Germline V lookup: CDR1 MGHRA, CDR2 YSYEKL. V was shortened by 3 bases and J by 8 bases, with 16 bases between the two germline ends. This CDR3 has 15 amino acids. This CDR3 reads CASSQERGLGEKLFF. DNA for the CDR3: TGCGCCAGCAGCCAGGAAAGGGGTTTAGGGGAAAAACTGTTTTTT.

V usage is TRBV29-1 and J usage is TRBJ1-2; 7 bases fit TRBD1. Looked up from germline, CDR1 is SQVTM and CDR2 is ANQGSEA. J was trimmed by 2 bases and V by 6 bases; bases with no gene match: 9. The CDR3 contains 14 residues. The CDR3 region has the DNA TGCAGCGTGTACGATAAAGGGGGCAACTATGGCTACACCTTC. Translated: CSVYDKGGNYGYTF.

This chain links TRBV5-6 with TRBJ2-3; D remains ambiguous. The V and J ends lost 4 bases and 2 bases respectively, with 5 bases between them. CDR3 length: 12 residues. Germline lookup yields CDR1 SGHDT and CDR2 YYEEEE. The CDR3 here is CASSTITDTQYF. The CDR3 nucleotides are TGTGCCAGCAGCACAATCACAGATACGCAGTATTTT.

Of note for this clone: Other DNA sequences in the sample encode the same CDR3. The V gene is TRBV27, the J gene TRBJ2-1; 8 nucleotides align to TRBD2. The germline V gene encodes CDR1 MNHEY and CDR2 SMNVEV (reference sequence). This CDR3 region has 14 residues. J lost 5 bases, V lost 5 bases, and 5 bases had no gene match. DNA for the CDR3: TGTGCCAGCAGTCCAGGACTAGCCAACAATGAGCAGTTCTTC. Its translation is CASSPGLANNEQFF.

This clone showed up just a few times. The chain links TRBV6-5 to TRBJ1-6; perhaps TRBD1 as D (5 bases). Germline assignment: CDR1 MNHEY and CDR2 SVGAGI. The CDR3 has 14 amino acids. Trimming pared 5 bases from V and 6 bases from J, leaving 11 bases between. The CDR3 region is CASSSHRTNSPLHF. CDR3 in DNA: TGTGCCAGCAGTAGTCACAGGACTAATTCACCCCTCCACTTT.

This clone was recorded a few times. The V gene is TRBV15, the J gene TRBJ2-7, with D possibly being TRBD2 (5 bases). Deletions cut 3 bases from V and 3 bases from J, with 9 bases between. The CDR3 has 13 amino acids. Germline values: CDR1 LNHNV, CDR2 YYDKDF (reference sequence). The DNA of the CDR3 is TGTGCCACCAGCAGCGGGGAGATCTACGAGCAGTACTTC. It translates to CATSSGEIYEQYF.

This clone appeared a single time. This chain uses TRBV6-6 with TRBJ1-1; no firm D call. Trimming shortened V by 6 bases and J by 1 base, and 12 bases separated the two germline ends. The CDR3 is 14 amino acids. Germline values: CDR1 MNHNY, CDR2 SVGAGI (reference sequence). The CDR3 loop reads CASRAAGPNTEAFF. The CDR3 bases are TGTGCCAGCAGAGCGGCGGGCCCGAACACTGAAGCTTTCTTT.

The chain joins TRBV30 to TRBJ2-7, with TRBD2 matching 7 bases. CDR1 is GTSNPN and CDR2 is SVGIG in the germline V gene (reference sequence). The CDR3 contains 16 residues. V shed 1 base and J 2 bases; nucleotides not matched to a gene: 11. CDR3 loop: CAWSELSIRGAYEQYF. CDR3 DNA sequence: TGTGCCTGGAGTGAACTCTCAATCCGGGGGGCCTACGAGCAGTACTTC.

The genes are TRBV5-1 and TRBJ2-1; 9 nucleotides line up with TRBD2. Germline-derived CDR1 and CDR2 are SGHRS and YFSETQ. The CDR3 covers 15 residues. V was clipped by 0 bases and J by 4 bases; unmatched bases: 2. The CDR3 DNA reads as TGCGCCAGCAGCTTGGGGACTAGCGCATACAATGAGCAGTTCTTC. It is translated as CASSLGTSAYNEQFF.

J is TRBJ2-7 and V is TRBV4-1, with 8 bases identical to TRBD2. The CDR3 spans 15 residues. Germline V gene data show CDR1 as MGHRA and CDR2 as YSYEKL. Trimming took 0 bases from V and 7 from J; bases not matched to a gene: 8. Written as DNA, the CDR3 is TGCGCCAGCAGCCAAGAGGCGGGAGGCCAGAGGGAGCAGTACTTC. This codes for CASSQEAGGQREQYF.

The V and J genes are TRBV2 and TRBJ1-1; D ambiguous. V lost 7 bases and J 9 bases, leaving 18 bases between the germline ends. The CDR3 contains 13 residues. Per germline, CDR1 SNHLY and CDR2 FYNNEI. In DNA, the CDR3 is TGTGCCAGCACCACACTAGGGCTCTTAAAAGCTTTCTTT. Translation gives CASTTLGLLKAFF. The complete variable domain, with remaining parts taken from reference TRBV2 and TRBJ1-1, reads EPEVTQTPSHQVTQMGQEVILRCVPISNHLYFYWYRQILGQKVEFLVSFYNNEISEKSEIFDDQFSVERPDGSNFTLKIRSTKLEDSAMYFCASTTLGLLKAFFGQGTRLTVV.

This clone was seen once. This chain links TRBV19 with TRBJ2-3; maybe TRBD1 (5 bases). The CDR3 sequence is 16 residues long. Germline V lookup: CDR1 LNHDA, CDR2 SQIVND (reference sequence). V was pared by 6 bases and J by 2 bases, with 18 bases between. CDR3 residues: CASSTRVLLSTDTQYF. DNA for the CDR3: TGTGCCAGTAGCACCAGGGTCCTACTATCCACAGATACGCAGTATTTT.

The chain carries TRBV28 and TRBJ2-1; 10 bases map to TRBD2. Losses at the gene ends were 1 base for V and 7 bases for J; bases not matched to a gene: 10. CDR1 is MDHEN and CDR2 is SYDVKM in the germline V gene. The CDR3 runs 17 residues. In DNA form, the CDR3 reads TGTGCCAGCAGTTTATCTGCTAGCGGGAGATTATGGAATGAGCAGTTCTTC. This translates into CASSLSASGRLWNEQFF.

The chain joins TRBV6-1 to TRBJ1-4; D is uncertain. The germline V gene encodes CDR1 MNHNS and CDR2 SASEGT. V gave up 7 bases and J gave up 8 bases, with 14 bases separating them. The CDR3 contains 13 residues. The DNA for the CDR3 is TGTGCCAGCACCCAAGTGGCCGGGGAAAAACTGTTTTTT. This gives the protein CASTQVAGEKLFF.

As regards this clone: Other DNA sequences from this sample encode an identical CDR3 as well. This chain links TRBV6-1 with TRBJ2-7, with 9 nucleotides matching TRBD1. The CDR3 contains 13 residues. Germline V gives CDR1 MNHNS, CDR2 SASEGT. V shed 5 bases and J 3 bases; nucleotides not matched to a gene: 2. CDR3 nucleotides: TGTGCCAGCAGTCGGGACAGGGTCTACGAGCAGTACTTC. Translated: CASSRDRVYEQYF.

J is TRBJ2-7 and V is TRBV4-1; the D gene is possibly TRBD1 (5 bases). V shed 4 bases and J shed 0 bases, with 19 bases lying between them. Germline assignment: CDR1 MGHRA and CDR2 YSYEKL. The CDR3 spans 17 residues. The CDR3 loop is CASSPAAPRTSSYEQYF. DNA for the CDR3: TGCGCCAGCAGCCCCGCAGCTCCCCGGACATCCTCCTACGAGCAGTACTTC.

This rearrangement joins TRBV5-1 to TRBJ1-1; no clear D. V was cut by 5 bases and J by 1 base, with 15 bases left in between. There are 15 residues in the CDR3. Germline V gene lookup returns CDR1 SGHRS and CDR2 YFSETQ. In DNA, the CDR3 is TGCGCCAGCAGTTTTTTGGGCGGGGAGAACACTGAAGCTTTCTTT. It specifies CASSFLGGENTEAFF.

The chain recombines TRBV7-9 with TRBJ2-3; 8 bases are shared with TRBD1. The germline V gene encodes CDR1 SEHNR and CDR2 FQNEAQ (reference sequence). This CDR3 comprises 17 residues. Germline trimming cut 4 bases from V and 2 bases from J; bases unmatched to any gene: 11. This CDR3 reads CASSSPRGQENTDTQYF. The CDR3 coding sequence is TGTGCCAGCAGCTCTCCCCGGGGACAGGAAAACACAGATACGCAGTATTTT.

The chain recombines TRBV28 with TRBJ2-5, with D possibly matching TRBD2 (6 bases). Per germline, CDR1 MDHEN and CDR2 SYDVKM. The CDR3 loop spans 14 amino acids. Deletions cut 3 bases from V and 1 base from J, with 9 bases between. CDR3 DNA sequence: TGTGCCAGCAGTTTCGCGGGGTCCCAAGAGACCCAGTACTTC. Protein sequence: CASSFAGSQETQYF.

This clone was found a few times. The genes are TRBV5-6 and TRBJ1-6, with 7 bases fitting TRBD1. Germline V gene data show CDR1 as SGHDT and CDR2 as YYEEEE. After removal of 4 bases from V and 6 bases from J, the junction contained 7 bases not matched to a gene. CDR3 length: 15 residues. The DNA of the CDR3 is TGTGCCAGCAGCCACCGGGACAGTGGTAATTCACCCCTCCACTTT. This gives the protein CASSHRDSGNSPLHF.

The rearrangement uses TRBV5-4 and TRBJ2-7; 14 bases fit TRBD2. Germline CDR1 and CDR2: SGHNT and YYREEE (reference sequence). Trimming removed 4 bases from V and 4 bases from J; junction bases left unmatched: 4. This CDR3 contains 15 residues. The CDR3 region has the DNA TGTGCCAGCAGCCCGGGACTAGCGGGAGTTTACGAGCAGTACTTC. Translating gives CASSPGLAGVYEQYF.

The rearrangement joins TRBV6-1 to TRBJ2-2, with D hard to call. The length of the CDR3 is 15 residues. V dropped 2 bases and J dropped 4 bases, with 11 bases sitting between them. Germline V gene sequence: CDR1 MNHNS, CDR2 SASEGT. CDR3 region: CASSEPVERTGELFF. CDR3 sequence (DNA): TGTGCCAGCAGTGAACCAGTTGAACGCACCGGGGAGCTGTTTTTT.

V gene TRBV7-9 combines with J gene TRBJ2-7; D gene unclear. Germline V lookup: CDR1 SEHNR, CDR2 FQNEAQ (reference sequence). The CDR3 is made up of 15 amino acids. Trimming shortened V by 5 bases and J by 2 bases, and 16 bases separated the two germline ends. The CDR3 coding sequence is TGTGCCAGCAGCGTCGACGGAGCAAGAACCTACGAGCAGTACTTC. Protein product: CASSVDGARTYEQYF. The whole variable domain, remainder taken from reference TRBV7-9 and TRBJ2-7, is DTGVSQNPRHKITKRGQNVTFRCDPISEHNRLYWYRQTLGQGPEFLTYFQNEAQLEKSRLLSDRFSAERPKGSFSTLEIQRTEQGDSAMYLCASSVDGARTYEQYFGPGTRLTVT.